This T cell receptor beta chain was observed in a study of Graves' ophthalmopathy and Graves' hyperthyroidism. RNA transcripts were the source from which TCR beta CDR3 regions were amplified. RT-PCR in the first round used HTBI primers; a second-round multiplex PCR followed. TCRdb reprocessed the multiplex PCR reads with MiXCR, giving one entry per CDR3 protein. The sample records about 620,000 distinct CDR3 sequences, around a fifth being singletons. CDR1 is MNHNS, CDR2 SASEGT, per germline. CDR3 length equals 14 residues. Trimming removed 3 bases from V and 3 bases from J; junction bases left unmatched: 2. This clonotype has just a few counts. Hyperthyroidism was considered stable when no ophthalmopathy appeared within 18 months of follow-up. Researchers turned away patients with other autoimmune diseases, uncontrolled infections, pregnancy or lactation. Establishment of the diagnosis relied upon clinical symptoms, serum thyroxine, TRAb, thyroid ultrasound and orbital computed tomography.

The TCR sequence derives from a woman aged 18 to 35 with stable Graves' hyperthyroidism. Some clones in this sample may be carry-over from other donors' samples. Sample: peripheral blood. The V call is TRBV6-1, the J call TRBJ2-3, with 8 bases matching TRBD2. CDR3 amino acids: CASSDGGETDTQYF. The CDR3 DNA is TGTGCCAGCAGTGACGGGGGGGAGACAGATACGCAGTATTTT.